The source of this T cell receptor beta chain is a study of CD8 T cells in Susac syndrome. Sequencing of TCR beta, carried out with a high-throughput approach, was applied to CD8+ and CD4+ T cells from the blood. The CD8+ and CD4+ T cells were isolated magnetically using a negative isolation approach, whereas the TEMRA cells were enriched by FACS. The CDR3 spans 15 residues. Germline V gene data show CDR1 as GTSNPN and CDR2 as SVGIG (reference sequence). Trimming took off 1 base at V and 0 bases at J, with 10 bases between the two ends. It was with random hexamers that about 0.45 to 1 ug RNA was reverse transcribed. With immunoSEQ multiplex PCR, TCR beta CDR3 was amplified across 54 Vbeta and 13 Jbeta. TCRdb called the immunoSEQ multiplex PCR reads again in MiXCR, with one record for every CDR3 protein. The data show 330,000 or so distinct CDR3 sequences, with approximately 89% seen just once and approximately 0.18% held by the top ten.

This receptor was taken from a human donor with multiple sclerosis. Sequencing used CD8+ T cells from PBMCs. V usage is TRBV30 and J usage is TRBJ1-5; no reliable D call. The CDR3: CAWSEPSHSNQPQHF. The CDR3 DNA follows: TGTGCCTGGAGTGAGCCGAGTCATAGCAATCAGCCCCAGCATTTT.